The 18 T cell receptor beta chains reported below all come from one sample, sequenced in a study of a mutant IDH1 vaccine in newly diagnosed glioma. These TCRs' antigens remain unknown. This table comes from immunoSEQ multiplex PCR, and its TCRdb copy is limited to in-frame clones, with some not included. The sample records roughly 70,000 clones, less than 85% being singletons. As to time point: week 11, during vaccination. In the vaccine, a single dose held 300 ug of the mutant IDH1 20-mer peptide, along with topical imiquimod. The sample consisted of PBMCs, taken from a glioma patient whose treatment included an IDH1 peptide vaccine. The receptor source for this set is a woman aged 50 to 60 with glioma.

The J gene is TRBJ1-5, the V gene TRBV6-1; D unresolved. CDR3 length: 12 amino acids. Germline values: CDR1 MNHNS, CDR2 SASEGT. The V end was cut by 7 bases, the J end by 3 bases, with 7 bases between. The CDR3 reads CASTDPNQPQHF. CDR3 sequence (DNA): TGTGCCAGCACCGACCCCAATCAGCCCCAGCATTTT.

The rearrangement uses TRBV11-2 and TRBJ2-7; D unclear. Germline V lookup: CDR1 SGHAT, CDR2 FQNNGV. The CDR3 covers 13 residues. Trimming stripped 5 bases from V and 3 bases from J, with 11 bases between. The CDR3 DNA follows: TGTGCCAGCAGCCCGGCTTCAAACTACGAGCAGTACTTC. This sequence encodes CASSPASNYEQYF.

This rearrangement joins TRBV27 to TRBJ2-7, with TRBD1 matching over 7 bases. The V gene end was trimmed by 5 bases and the J gene end by 3 bases; junction bases not matched to a gene: 7. The CDR3 contains 14 residues. The germline V gene encodes CDR1 MNHEY and CDR2 SMNVEV (reference sequence). CDR3 nucleotide sequence: TGTGCCAGCAGTCCCCGGGACAGATTCTACGAGCAGTACTTC. Its protein is CASSPRDRFYEQYF.

This chain connects TRBV30 to TRBJ1-4, with D tentatively TRBD1 (5 bases). Germline loops: CDR1 GTSNPN, CDR2 SVGIG (reference sequence). The CDR3 has 14 residues. V was shortened by 8 bases and J by 4 bases, with 17 bases between the two germline ends. DNA of the CDR3: TGTGCCGTAACAAGCGGGGCACTTAATGAAAAACTGTTTTTT. It specifies CAVTSGALNEKLFF.

The chain is built from TRBV7-2 and TRBJ1-5; D is uncertain. Trimming took 3 bases from V and 1 from J, leaving 7 bases between them. The CDR3 runs to 14 residues. Germline V CDR1 and CDR2: SGHTA, FQGNSA. The CDR3 DNA is TGTGCCAGCAGCTTGACCTCGAGCAATCAGCCCCAGCATTTT. Its protein product is CASSLTSSNQPQHF.

This chain connects TRBV14 to TRBJ2-7; D may be TRBD1 (6 bases). V gave up 7 bases and J gave up 6 bases, with 16 bases separating them. Germline assignment: CDR1 SGHDN and CDR2 FVKESK. The CDR3 is 13 amino acids. CDR3 bases: TGTGCCAGCAACCTCCTGGGGACAACCGAGCAGTACTTC. Residues: CASNLLGTTEQYF.

The CDR3 DNA follows: TGTGCCAGCAGCGATCCCTACAGGGGTACCTACGAGCAGTACTTC. It codes for CASSDPYRGTYEQYF. The chain combines TRBV7-2 with TRBJ2-7; 7 bases map to TRBD1. Per germline, CDR1 SGHTA and CDR2 FQGNSA. The V and J ends lost 5 bases and 2 bases, in that order; junction bases with no gene match: 9. This CDR3 has 15 amino acids.

The chain joins TRBV5-1 to TRBJ2-1; D gene uncertain. V gave up 2 bases and J gave up 0 bases, with 12 bases separating them. The germline V gene encodes CDR1 SGHRS and CDR2 YFSETQ. The CDR3 runs 16 residues. CDR3 region: CASSFQTVGSYNEQFF. CDR3 coding DNA: TGCGCCAGCAGCTTTCAGACCGTGGGCTCCTACAATGAGCAGTTCTTC.

V and J are TRBV6-5 and TRBJ2-7; TRBD2 might be the D (5 bases). The CDR3 covers 14 residues. Germline assignment: CDR1 MNHEY and CDR2 SVGAGI. Trimming took 0 bases from V and 3 from J, leaving 9 bases between them. CDR3 bases: TGTGCCAGCAGTTACTCTGACGGGAACTACGAGCAGTACTTC. This gives the protein CASSYSDGNYEQYF.

With respect to this clone: The junction departs from germline at one end; a sequencing error may be responsible. The chain is built from TRBV5-1 and TRBJ2-1; D might be TRBD1 (6 bases). The germline V gene has CDR1 SGHRS and CDR2 YFSETQ. The length of the CDR3 is 12 residues. CDR3 in amino acids: CASSLDGTWLIF. The CDR3 DNA sequence: TGCGCCAGCAGCTTGGACGGGACATGGCTGATCTTC.

This clone was recorded only once. The chain has TRBV7-9 and TRBJ1-4, with D possibly matching TRBD1 (6 bases). Germline CDR1 and CDR2: SEHNR and FQNEAQ (reference sequence). The CDR3 length is 15 residues. Between the trimmed V and J ends, which lost 1 base and 2 bases, there was a span of 8 bases. CDR3: CASSLEGGTNEKLFF. Here the CDR3 DNA reads TGTGCCAGCAGCTTAGAGGGGGGCACTAATGAAAAACTGTTTTTT.

This chain joins TRBV9 and TRBJ2-6; 13 nucleotides agree with TRBD2. The CDR3 loop spans 18 amino acids. The germline V gene encodes CDR1 SGDLS and CDR2 YYNGEE. J was trimmed by 0 bases and V by 3 bases; bases with no gene match: 3. The CDR3 DNA reads TGTGCCAGCAGCGGCCGACTAGCGGGGGGCTCTGGGGCCAACGTCCTGACTTTC. Protein sequence: CASSGRLAGGSGANVLTF.

The genes are TRBV5-1 and TRBJ1-2, with 7 positions matching TRBD1. Germline values: CDR1 SGHRS, CDR2 YFSETQ. Losses at the gene ends were 4 bases for V and 6 bases for J; bases not matched to a gene: 9. This CDR3 contains 14 residues. The CDR3 nucleotides read TGCGCCAGCAGCCCCGGTGGAGGGGGCGATGGCTACACCTTC. It translates to CASSPGGGGDGYTF.

The chain is built from TRBV19 and TRBJ1-4; D is undetermined. CDR3 size: 14 residues. V gave up 11 bases and J gave up 7 bases, with 20 bases separating them. Germline loops: CDR1 LNHDA, CDR2 SQIVND (reference sequence). This chain's CDR3 is CACRRPGSAEKLFF. The CDR3 nucleotides are TGTGCCTGCCGCCGGCCGGGCTCTGCTGAAAAACTGTTTTTT. Full variable domain (outside the CDR3, taken from reference TRBV19 and TRBJ1-4): DGGITQSPKYLFRKEGQNVTLSCEQNLNHDAMYWYRQDPGQGLRLIYYSQIVNDFQKGDIAEGYSVSREKKESFPLTVTSAQKNPTAFYLCACRRPGSAEKLFFGSGTQLSVL.

This sequence joins TRBV4-3 and TRBJ1-2; no reliable D call. The ends were cut back, 1 base at V and 3 bases at J, with 9 bases in the middle. This CDR3 region has 14 residues. Germline V gives CDR1 LGHNA, CDR2 YSLEER. The CDR3 bases are TGCGCCAGCAGCCAAGGACCTAAGGACTATGGCTACACCTTC. Residues: CASSQGPKDYGYTF.

The genes are TRBV19 and TRBJ2-5, with D unclear. Germline CDR1 reads LNHDA; CDR2 reads SQIVND (reference sequence). V was clipped by 5 bases and J by 1 base, with 11 bases between them. The CDR3 covers 14 residues. CDR3 sequence: CASSPTVFQETQYF. The CDR3 coding sequence is TGTGCCAGTAGTCCTACAGTGTTCCAAGAGACCCAGTACTTC.

The J gene is TRBJ1-3, the V gene TRBV18; no definite D call. CDR3 size: 15 residues. CDR1 and CDR2 from the germline V gene are KGHSH and LQKENI. V lost 1 base to trimming and J lost 4 bases, with 11 bases between them. The CDR3 nucleotides are TGTGCCAGCTCACCACAAAGGGCGTGGGGAAACACCATATATTTT. This gives the protein CASSPQRAWGNTIYF.

The gene calls are TRBV5-1 and TRBJ2-5, with D tentatively TRBD1 (6 bases). The CDR3 is 16 amino acids. In germline, CDR1 is SGHRS, CDR2 YFSETQ. V was pared by 7 bases and J by 5 bases, with 24 bases between. In DNA, the CDR3 is TGCGCCAGCCGCATTACCGGGACATCAAATGGGGAGACCCAGTACTTC. It translates to CASRITGTSNGETQYF.